These T cell receptor beta chains were read from a single sample in a study of control samples from healthy donors and cancer patients. The table came from immunoSEQ multiplex PCR; TCRdb's copy has only in-frame clones and leaves some out. The sample carries 160,000 or so clones, roughly 90% recorded once. Source material: blood. These TCRs come from a woman aged 30 to 39 in good health. CDR3s include the opening cysteine and the closing phenylalanine or tryptophan. A D gene is named only where the DNA matches it firmly. Size tells how often a clone was seen (once, few, many) or the class of an expanded clone, and some rows leave it out.

D gene,clone size,J gene,V gene,CDR3 protein,CDR3 DNA
NA,NA,TRBJ2-6,TRBV5-6,CASSLFKGVPGANVLTF,TGTGCCAGCAGCTTATTTAAAGGGGTTCCTGGGGCCAACGTCCTGACTTTC
NA,NA,TRBJ2-7,TRBV6-2/TRBV6-3,CAGSYFLYRGGDWLAYEQYF,TGTGCCGGCAGTTACTTCCTATACAGGGGAGGGGACTGGCTCGCCTACGAGCAGTACTTC
TRBD1,NA,TRBJ1-5,TRBV11-2,CASSLGTGDQPQHF,TGTGCCAGCAGCTTAGGGACAGGGGATCAGCCCCAGCATTTT
NA,NA,TRBJ2-7,TRBV30,CAWSVQGNEQYF,TGTGCCTGGAGTGTACAGGGCAACGAGCAGTACTTC
NA,few,TRBJ2-7,TRBV5-5,CASSLAGSYEQYF,TGTGCCAGCAGCTTGGCGGGATCATACGAGCAGTACTTC
TRBD1,NA,TRBJ1-1,TRBV3-1/TRBV3-2,CASSHQGQGVGMAEAFF,TGTGCCAGCAGCCATCAGGGACAGGGGGTGGGAATGGCCGAAGCTTTCTTT
NA,NA,TRBJ2-7,TRBV11-3,CASSSYRMAYDEQYF,TGTGCCAGCAGCTCCTACAGGATGGCGTACGACGAGCAGTACTTC
NA,NA,TRBJ1-2,TRBV2,CASSEMRQGFNYGYTF,TGTGCCAGCAGTGAGATGAGGCAGGGCTTCAACTATGGCTACACCTTC
TRBD2,NA,TRBJ2-7,TRBV27,CASSTSGTYEQYF,TGTGCCAGCAGCACTAGCGGGACCTACGAGCAGTACTTC
NA,NA,TRBJ2-7,TRBV28,CASSLYREKSEQYF,TGTGCCAGCAGTTTATACAGGGAAAAGTCCGAGCAGTACTTC
TRBD1,once,TRBJ2-7,TRBV4-1,CASSLPGGREQYF,TGCGCCAGCAGCCTTCCAGGGGGCCGGGAGCAGTACTTC
NA,NA,TRBJ1-2,TRBV6-5,CASSGLNYGYTF,TGTGCCAGCAGCGGACTGAACTATGGCTACACCTTC
NA,NA,TRBJ1-5,TRBV19,CASSIWLDQPQHF,TGTGCCAGTAGTATTTGGCTAGATCAGCCCCAGCATTTT
TRBD1,NA,TRBJ1-5,TRBV19,CASSLDRDIQPQHF,TGTGCCAGTAGCCTGGACAGGGATATTCAGCCCCAGCATTTT
TRBD1,once,TRBJ1-1,TRBV4-1,CASSQETGGNTEAFF,TGCGCCAGCAGCCAGGAGACAGGGGGGAACACTGAAGCTTTCTTT
TRBD1,NA,TRBJ2-5,TRBV5-1,CASSPGQGARETQYF,TGCGCCAGCAGCCCCGGACAGGGGGCAAGGGAGACCCAGTACTTC
NA,NA,TRBJ1-5,TRBV19,CASRDSVGLSNQPQHF,TGTGCCAGTAGGGATTCAGTCGGACTCAGCAATCAGCCCCAGCATTTT
NA,once,TRBJ2-1,TRBV10-3,CAISESDGGDNEQFF,TGTGCCATCAGTGAGTCGGACGGAGGGGACAATGAGCAGTTCTTC
TRBD1,NA,TRBJ1-3,TRBV4-3,CASSPTPGQGAGNTIYF,TGCGCCAGCAGCCCCACACCGGGACAGGGGGCTGGAAACACCATATATTTT
NA,NA,TRBJ2-1,TRBV4-3,CASSPGDEQFF,TGCGCCAGCAGCCCCGGGGATGAGCAGTTCTTC
NA,NA,TRBJ1-1,TRBV2,CASTREAANTEAFF,TGTGCCAGCACCCGGGAGGCAGCTAACACTGAAGCTTTCTTT
NA,few,TRBJ1-5,TRBV19,CASTRRDQPQHF,TGTGCCAGTACAAGGAGGGATCAGCCCCAGCATTTT
TRBD1,NA,TRBJ1-5,TRBV5-1,CASSATGTGDQPQHF,TGCGCCAGCAGCGCGACCGGGACAGGGGATCAGCCCCAGCATTTT
NA,NA,TRBJ1-4,TRBV11-3,CASSCSTRDEKLFF,TGTGCCAGCAGCTGTAGTACCCGGGATGAAAAACTGTTTTTT
NA,NA,TRBJ2-3,TRBV6-1,CASSEIGGADTQYF,TGTGCCAGCAGTGAAATCGGTGGGGCAGATACGCAGTATTTT